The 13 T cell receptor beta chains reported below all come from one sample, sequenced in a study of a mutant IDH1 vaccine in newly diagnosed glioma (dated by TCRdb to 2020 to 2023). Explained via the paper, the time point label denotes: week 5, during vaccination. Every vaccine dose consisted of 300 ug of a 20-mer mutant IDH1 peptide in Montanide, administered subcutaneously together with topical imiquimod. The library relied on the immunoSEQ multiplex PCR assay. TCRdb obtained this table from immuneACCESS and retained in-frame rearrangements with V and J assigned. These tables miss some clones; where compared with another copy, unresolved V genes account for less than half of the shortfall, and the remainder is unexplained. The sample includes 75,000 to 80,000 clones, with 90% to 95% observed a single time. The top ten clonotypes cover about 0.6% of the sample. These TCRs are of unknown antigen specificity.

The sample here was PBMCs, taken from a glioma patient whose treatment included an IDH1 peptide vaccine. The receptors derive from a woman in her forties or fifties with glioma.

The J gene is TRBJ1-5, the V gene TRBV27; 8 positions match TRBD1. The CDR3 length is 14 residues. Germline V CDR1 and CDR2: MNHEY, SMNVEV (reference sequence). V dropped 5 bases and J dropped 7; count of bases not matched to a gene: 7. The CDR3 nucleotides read TGTGCCAGCAGTCTCAGGGGGCGGCGACAGCCCCAGCATTTT. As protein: CASSLRGRRQPQHF.

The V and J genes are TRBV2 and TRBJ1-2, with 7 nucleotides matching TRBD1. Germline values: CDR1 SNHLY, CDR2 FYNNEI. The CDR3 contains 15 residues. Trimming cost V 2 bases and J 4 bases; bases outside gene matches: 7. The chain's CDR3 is CASSERWSGGYGYTF. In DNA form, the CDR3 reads TGTGCCAGCAGTGAACGGTGGTCAGGGGGCTATGGCTACACCTTC.

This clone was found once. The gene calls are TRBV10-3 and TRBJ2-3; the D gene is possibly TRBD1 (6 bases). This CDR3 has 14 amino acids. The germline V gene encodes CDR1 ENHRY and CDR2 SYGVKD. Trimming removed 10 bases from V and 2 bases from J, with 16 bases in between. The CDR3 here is CASTGQGPTDTQYF. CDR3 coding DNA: TGTGCCAGCACCGGGCAGGGGCCCACAGATACGCAGTATTTT.

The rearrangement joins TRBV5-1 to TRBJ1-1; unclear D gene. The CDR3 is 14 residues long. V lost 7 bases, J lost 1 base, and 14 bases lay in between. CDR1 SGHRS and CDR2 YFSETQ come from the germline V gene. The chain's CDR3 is CASARSAKNTEAFF. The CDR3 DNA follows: TGCGCCAGCGCCCGGTCCGCAAAGAACACTGAAGCTTTCTTT.

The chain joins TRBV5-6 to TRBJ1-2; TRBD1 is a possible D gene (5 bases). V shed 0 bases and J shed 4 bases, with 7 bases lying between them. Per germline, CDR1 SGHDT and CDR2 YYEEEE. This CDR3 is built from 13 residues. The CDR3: CASSLGGGYGYTF. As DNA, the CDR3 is TGTGCCAGCAGCTTGGGGGGCGGCTATGGCTACACCTTC. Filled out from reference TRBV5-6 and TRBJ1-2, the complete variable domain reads DAGVTQSPTHLIKTRGQQVTLRCSPKSGHDTVSWYQQALGQGPQFIFQYYEEEERQRGNFPDRFSGHQFPNYSSELNVNALLLGDSALYLCASSLGGGYGYTFGSGTRLTVV.

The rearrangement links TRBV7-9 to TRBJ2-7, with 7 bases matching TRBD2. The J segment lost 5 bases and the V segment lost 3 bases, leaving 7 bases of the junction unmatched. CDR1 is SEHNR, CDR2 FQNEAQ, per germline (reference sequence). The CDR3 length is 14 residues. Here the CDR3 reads CASSLVGTSDEQYF. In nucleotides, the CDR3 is TGTGCCAGCAGCTTGGTTGGAACTAGCGACGAGCAGTACTTC.

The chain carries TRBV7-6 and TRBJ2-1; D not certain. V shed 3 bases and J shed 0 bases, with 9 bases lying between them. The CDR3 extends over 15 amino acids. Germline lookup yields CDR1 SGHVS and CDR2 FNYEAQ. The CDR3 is CASSFLTNSYNEQFF. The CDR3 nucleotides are TGTGCCAGCAGCTTCCTGACAAACTCCTACAATGAGCAGTTCTTC.

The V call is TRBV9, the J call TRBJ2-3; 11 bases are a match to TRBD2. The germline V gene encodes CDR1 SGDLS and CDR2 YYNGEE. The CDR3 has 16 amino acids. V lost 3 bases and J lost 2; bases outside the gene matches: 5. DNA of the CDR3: TGTGCCAGCAGCGCTTGGACTAGCGGGTCCACAGATACGCAGTATTTT. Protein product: CASSAWTSGSTDTQYF.

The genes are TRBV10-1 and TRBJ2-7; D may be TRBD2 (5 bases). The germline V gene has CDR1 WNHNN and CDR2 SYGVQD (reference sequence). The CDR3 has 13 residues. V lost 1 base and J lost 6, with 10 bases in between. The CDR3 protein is CASSEWTGSEQYF. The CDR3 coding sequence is TGCGCCAGCAGTGAGTGGACTGGGAGCGAGCAGTACTTC.

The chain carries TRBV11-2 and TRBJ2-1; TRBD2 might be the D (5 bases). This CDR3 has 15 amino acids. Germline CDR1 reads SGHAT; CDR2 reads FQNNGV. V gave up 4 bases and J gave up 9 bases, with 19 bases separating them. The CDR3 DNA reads TGTGCCAGCAGCTCACTAGTTAGCTCAGTCGTTGAGCAGTTCTTC. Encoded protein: CASSSLVSSVVEQFF.

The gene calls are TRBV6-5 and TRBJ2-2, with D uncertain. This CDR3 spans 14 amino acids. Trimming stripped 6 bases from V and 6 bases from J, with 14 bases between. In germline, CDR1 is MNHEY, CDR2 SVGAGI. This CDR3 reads CASRTGSQPGELFF. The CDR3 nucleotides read TGTGCCAGCAGGACTGGGTCCCAACCCGGGGAGCTGTTTTTT.

In nucleotides, the CDR3 is TGCGCCAGCAGCTTGGATGCAGGGGGCACTGAAGCTTTCTTT. Its protein is CASSLDAGGTEAFF. The chain employs TRBV5-1 and TRBJ1-1; 7 bases are shared with TRBD1. The germline CDR1 and CDR2 sequences are SGHRS and YFSETQ. The CDR3 runs to 14 residues. The trim removed 0 bases at V and 4 bases at J, leaving 3 bases unmatched.

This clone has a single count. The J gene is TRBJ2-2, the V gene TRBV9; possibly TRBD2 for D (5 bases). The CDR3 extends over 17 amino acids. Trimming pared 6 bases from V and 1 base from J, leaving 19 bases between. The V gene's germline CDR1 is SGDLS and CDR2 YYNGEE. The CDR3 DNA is TGTGCCAGCACCCTGTCCCGGGGATCCCTGAACACCGGGGAGCTGTTTTTT. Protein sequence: CASTLSRGSLNTGELFF.